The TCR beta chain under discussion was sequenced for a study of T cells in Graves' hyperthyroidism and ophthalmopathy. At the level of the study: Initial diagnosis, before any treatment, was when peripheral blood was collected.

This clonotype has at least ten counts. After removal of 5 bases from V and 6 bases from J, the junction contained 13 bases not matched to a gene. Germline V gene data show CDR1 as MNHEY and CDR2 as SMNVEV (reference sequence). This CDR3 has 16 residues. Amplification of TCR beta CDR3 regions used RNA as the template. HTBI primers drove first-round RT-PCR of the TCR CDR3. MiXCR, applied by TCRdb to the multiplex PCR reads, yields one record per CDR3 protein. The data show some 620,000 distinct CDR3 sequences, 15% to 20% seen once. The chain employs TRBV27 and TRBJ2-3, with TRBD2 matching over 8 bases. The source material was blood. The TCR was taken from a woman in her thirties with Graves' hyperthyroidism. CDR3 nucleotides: TGTGCCAGCAGTCCAAGGGGCGGGAGGATTGTCGATACGCAGTATTTT. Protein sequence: CASSPRGGRIVDTQYF.